This is a list of T cell receptor beta chains from one sample in a study of tumor-infiltrating lymphocytes in localized non-small cell lung cancer. Here immunoSEQ multiplex PCR was the method, and the copy in TCRdb shows in-frame clones only, minus some. The sample lists 10,000 to 15,000 clones, 66% occurring once. The sequenced sample was lung tumor tissue. These receptors originate from a human donor with non-small cell lung cancer. The CDR3 runs from the conserved cysteine through the conserved F or W. Fields, in order: V gene, D gene, CDR3 length, clone size, J gene, CDR3 DNA, CDR3 protein. The D gene is left open where the match is weak. The listing skips clone size in some rows; elsewhere it reads once, few, many or a size class.

TRBV6-5	NA	15	NA	TRBJ2-1	TGTGCCAGCAGTTACGGACTACGCTCCTACAATGAGCAGTTCTTC	CASSYGLRSYNEQFF
TRBV7-2	NA	14	NA	TRBJ1-5	TGTGCCAGCAGCTTAAGGCTGAGCAATCAGCCCCAGCATTTT	CASSLRLSNQPQHF
TRBV7-2	NA	13	NA	TRBJ1-3	TGTGCCAGCAGCTTAGGCGCTGGAAACACCATATATTTT	CASSLGAGNTIYF
TRBV30	NA	11	NA	TRBJ1-6	TGTGCCTGGAGTGAGAATTCACCCCTCCACTTT	CAWSENSPLHF
TRBV7-6	NA	12	NA	TRBJ2-5	TGTGCCAGCAGCTCCACACTTGTGACCCAGTACTTC	CASSSTLVTQYF
TRBV11-3	NA	16	NA	TRBJ1-5	TGTGCCAGCAGCTTAGATATAGTAAGGGGTAATCAGCCCCAGCATTTT	CASSLDIVRGNQPQHF
TRBV11-2	NA	14	NA	TRBJ2-7	TGTGCCAGCAGCTTAGATCCCGCTCTTGACGAGCAGTACTTC	CASSLDPALDEQYF
TRBV18	TRBD1	16	NA	TRBJ2-2	TGTGCCAGCTCGCCTCCGGGACAGAGGAACACCGGGGAGCTGTTTTTT	CASSPPGQRNTGELFF
TRBV30	NA	13	NA	TRBJ2-1	TGTGCCTGGAGTGTTGGTCTAGCCAATGAGCAGTTCTTC	CAWSVGLANEQFF
TRBV5-6	NA	12	once	TRBJ2-7	TGTGCCAGCAGCTTAAGCTCCTACGAGCAGTACTTC	CASSLSSYEQYF
TRBV5-1	NA	14	medium-sized	TRBJ1-5	TGCGCCAGCAGCTTGCGGCCAGGTGATCAGCCCCAGCATTTT	CASSLRPGDQPQHF
TRBV5-1	TRBD2	16	NA	TRBJ2-1	TGCGCCAGCAGCATAACCGAGACTAGCGCCTACAATGAGCAGTTCTTC	CASSITETSAYNEQFF
TRBV5-1	NA	13	NA	TRBJ2-5	TGCGCCAGTCGCACAGGGTCCTGGGAGACCCAGTACTTC	CASRTGSWETQYF
TRBV7-6	TRBD1	14	NA	TRBJ2-1	TGTGCCAGCAGCTTATTTCAGGGGGACAATGAGCAGTTCTTC	CASSLFQGDNEQFF
TRBV2	NA	11	NA	TRBJ2-7	TGTGCCAGCAGTGAAAGGTACGAGCAGTACTTC	CASSERYEQYF
TRBV6-5	NA	15	NA	TRBJ2-7	TGTGCCAGCAGTCCTGGGACACCGGTAGTCCACGAGCAGTACTTC	CASSPGTPVVHEQYF
TRBV5-1	TRBD1	16	NA	TRBJ1-1	TGCGCCAGCAGCCTAGGGGACAGGGGTTCCAACACTGAAGCTTTCTTT	CASSLGDRGSNTEAFF
TRBV2	NA	15	NA	TRBJ1-5	TGTGCCAGCGGATTGGACAGCAATAGCAATCAGCCCCAGCATTTT	CASGLDSNSNQPQHF
TRBV10-1	TRBD2	16	NA	TRBJ2-7	TGCGCCAGCAGTGGTGGACTAGCGGATCTGACCTACGAGCAGTACTTC	CASSGGLADLTYEQYF
TRBV2	NA	12	few	TRBJ2-3	TGTGCCAGCGAGTTGGGTGTAGATACGCAGTATTTT	CASELGVDTQYF
TRBV30	NA	16	few	TRBJ2-1	TGTGCCTGGAGTCTCCCGACCCGCAGCTCCTACAATGAGCAGTTCTTC	CAWSLPTRSSYNEQFF
TRBV5-6	TRBD1	14	few	TRBJ1-1	TGTGCCAGCAGCTCCCGGGACAGAGACTTTGAAGCTTTCTTT	CASSSRDRDFEAFF
TRBV18	TRBD1	17	NA	TRBJ2-7	TGTGCCAGCTCACTTATAGGGACAGGGAATGGAAAGGACGAGCAGTACTTC	CASSLIGTGNGKDEQYF
TRBV4-1	TRBD2	15	NA	TRBJ2-3	TGCGCCAGCAGCCAGGCAGCGGGAAGCACAGATACGCAGTATTTT	CASSQAAGSTDTQYF